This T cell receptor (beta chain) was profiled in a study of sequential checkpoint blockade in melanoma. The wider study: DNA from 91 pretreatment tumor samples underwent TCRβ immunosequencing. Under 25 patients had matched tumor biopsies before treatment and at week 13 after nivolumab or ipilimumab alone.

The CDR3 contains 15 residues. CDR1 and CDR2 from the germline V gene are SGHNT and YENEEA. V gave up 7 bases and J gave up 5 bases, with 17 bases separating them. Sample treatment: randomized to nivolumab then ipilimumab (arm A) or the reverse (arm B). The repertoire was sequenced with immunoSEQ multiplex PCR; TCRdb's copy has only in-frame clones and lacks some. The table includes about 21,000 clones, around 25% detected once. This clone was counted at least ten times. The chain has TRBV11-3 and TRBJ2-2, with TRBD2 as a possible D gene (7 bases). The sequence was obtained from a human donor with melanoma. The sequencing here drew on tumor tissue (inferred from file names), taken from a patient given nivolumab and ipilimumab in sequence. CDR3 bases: TGTGCCAGCAACCCTGGGGGGGCTTTTACCGGGGAGCTGTTTTTT. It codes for CASNPGGAFTGELFF. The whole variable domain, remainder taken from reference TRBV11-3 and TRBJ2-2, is EAGVVQSPRYKIIEKKQPVAFWCNPISGHNTLYWYLQNLGQGPELLIRYENEEAVDDSQLPKDRFSAERLKGVDSTLKIQPAELGDSAVYLCASNPGGAFTGELFFGEGSRLTVL.